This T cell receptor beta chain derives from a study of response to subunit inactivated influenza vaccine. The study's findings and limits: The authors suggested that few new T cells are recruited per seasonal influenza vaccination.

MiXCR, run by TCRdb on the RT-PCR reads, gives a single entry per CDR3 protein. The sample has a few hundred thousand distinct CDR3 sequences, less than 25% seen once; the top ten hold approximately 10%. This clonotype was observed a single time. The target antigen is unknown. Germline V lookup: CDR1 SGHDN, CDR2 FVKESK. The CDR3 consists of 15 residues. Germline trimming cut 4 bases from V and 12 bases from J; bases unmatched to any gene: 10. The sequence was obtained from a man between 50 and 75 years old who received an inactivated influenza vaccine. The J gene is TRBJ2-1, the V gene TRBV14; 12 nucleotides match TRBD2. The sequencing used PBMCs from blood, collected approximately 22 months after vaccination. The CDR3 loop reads CASSRLAGGAFGQFF. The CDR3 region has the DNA TGTGCCAGCAGCCGTCTAGCGGGGGGGGCCTTTGGGCAGTTCTTC.